This T cell receptor (beta chain) appears in the sequencing data of a study of T-cell reconstitution after alpha-beta-depleted transplantation in children. A library of TCRbeta sequences, prepared with unique molecular identifiers, was generated. MiXCR, applied by TCRdb to the PCR reads, yields one record per CDR3 protein. The table lists roughly 500,000 distinct CDR3 sequences, roughly an eighth of them singletons. This TCR was recovered from a human donor who donated a stem cell graft to a child with combined immunodeficiency. The sample here was PBMCs from the stem cell graft donor, taken from the stem cell graft.

The CDR3 nucleotides are TGTGCCAGCAATCCCCGGGACAGATACTACACCTTC. Encoded protein: CASNPRDRYYTF. V gene TRBV28 combines with J gene TRBJ1-2; 7 bases agree with TRBD1. CDR1 is MDHEN and CDR2 is SYDVKM in the germline V gene. V was pared by 7 bases and J by 10 bases, with 9 bases of the junction left unmatched. The CDR3 spans 12 residues.